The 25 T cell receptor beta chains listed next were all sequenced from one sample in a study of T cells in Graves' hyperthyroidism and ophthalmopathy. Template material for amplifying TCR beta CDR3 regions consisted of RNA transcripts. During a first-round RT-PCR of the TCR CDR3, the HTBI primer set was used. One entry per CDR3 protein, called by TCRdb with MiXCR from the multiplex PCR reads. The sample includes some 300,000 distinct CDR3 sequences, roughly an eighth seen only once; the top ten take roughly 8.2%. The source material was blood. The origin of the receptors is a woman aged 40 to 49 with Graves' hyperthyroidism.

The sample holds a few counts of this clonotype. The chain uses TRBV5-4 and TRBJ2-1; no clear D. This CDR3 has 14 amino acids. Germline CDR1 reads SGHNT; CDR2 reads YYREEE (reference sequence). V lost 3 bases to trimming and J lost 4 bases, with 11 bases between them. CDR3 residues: CASSSREAYNEQFF. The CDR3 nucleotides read TGTGCCAGCAGCTCCCGTGAGGCGTACAATGAGCAGTTCTTC.

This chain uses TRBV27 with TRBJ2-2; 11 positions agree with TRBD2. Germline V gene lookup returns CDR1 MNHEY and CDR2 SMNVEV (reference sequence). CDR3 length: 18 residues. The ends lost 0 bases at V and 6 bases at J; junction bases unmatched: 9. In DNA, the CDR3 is TGTGCCAGCAGTTTATCGAGTTTACTAGCGGGAGTCCCCGGGGAGCTGTTTTTT. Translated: CASSLSSLLAGVPGELFF.

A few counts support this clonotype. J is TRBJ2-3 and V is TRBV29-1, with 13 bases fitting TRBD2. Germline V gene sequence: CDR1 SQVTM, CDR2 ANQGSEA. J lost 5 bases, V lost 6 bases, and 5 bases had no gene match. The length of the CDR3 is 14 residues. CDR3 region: CSVGLAGAGDTQYF. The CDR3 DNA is TGCAGCGTCGGACTAGCGGGAGCGGGAGATACGCAGTATTTT.

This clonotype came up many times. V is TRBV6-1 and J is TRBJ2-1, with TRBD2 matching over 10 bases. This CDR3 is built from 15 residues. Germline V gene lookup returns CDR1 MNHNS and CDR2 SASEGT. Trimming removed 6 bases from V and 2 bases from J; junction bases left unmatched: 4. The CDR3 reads CASRPSGGTYNEQFF. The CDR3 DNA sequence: TGTGCCAGCAGGCCTAGCGGGGGAACCTACAATGAGCAGTTCTTC.

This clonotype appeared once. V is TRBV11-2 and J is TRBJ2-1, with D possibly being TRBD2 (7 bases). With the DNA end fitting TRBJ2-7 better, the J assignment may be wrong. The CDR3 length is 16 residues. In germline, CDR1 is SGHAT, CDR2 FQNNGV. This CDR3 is CASSSMGGDIYNEQYF. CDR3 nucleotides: TGTGCCAGCAGCTCAATGGGGGGGGACATCTACAATGAGCAGTACTTC.

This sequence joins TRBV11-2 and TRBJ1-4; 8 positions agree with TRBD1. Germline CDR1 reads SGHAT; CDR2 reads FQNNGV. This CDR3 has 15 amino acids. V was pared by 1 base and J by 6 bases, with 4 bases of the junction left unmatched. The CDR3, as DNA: TGTGCCAGCAGCTTAGGATTGACAGGGGATGAAAAACTGTTTTTT. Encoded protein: CASSLGLTGDEKLFF.

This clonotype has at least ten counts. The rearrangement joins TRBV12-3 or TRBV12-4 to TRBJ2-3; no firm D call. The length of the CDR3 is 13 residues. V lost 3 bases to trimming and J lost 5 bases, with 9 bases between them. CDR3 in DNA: TGTGCCAGCAGTTTTGGCCTCATAGATACGCAGTATTTT. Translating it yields CASSFGLIDTQYF.

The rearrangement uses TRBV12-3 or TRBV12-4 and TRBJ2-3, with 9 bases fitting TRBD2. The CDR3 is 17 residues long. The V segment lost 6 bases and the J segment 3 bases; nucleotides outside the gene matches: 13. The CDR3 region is CASSLSTAGGGTDTQYF. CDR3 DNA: TGTGCCAGCAGCCTCTCGACCGCGGGAGGGGGTACAGATACGCAGTATTTT.

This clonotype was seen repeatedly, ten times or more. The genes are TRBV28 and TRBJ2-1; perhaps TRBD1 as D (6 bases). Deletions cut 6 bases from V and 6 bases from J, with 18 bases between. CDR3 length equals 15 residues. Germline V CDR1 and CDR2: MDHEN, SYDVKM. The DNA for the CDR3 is TGTGCCAGCAGAAACGTAGGGACAACCATCAATGAGCAGTTCTTC. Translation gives CASRNVGTTINEQFF.

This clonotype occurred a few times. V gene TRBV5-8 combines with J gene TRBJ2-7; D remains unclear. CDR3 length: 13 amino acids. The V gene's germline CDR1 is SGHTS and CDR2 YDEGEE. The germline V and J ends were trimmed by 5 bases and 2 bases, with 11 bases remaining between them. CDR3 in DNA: TGTGCCAGCAGTTCGACATATACCTACGAGCAGTACTTC. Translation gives CASSSTYTYEQYF.

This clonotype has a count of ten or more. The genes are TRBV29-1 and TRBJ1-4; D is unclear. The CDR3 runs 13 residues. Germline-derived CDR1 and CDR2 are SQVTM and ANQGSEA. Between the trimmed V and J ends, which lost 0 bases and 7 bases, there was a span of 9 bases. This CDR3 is CSVEERTSEKLFF. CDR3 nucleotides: TGCAGCGTTGAAGAGAGAACGAGTGAAAAACTGTTTTTT.

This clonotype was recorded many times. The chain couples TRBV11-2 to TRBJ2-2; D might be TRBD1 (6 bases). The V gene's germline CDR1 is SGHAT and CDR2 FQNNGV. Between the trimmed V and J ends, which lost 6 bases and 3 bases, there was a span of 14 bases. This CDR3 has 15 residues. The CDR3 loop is CASRRWGPDTGELFF. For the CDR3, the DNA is TGTGCCAGCAGGCGTTGGGGGCCAGACACCGGGGAGCTGTTTTTT.

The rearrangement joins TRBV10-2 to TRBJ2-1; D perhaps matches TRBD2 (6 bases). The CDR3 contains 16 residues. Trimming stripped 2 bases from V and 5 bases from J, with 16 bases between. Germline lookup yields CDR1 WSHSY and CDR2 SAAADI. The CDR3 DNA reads TGCGCCAGCAGTGAGGTCTGGCGGGGACCTAACAATGAGCAGTTCTTC. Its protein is CASSEVWRGPNNEQFF.

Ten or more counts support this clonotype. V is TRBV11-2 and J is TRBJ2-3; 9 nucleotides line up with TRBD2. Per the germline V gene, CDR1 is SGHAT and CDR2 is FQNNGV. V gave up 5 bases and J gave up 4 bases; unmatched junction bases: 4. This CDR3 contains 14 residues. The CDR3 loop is CASSSRTSADTQYF. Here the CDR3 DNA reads TGTGCCAGCAGCAGCAGGACTAGCGCAGATACGCAGTATTTT.

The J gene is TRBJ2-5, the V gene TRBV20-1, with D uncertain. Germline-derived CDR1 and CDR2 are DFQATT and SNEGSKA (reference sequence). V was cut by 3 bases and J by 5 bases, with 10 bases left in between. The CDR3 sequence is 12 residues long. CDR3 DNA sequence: TGCAGTGCTAGCGGCGAAGGGGAGACCCAGTACTTC. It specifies CSASGEGETQYF.

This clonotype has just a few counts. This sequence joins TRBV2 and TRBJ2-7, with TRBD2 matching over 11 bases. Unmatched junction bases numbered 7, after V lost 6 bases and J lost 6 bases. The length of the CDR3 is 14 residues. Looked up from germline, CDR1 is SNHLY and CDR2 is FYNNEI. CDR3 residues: CASRTSGSLAEQYF. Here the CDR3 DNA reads TGTGCCAGCAGAACTAGCGGGAGTTTAGCCGAGCAGTACTTC.

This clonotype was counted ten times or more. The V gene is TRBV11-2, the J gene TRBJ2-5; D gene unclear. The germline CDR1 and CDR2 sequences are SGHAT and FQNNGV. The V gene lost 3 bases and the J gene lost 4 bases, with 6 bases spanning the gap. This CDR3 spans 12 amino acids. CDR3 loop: CASSFGRETQYF. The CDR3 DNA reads TGTGCCAGCAGCTTTGGTAGAGAGACCCAGTACTTC.

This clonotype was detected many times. The CDR3 region is CASSSLTSYEQYF. In DNA form, the CDR3 reads TGTGCCAGCAGTTCCTTGACTAGCTACGAGCAGTACTTC. The chain combines TRBV6-5 with TRBJ2-7; D is possibly TRBD2 (6 bases). This CDR3 region has 13 residues. V dropped 4 bases and J dropped 3 bases, with 10 bases sitting between them. From germline, CDR1 is MNHEY and CDR2 SVGAGI.

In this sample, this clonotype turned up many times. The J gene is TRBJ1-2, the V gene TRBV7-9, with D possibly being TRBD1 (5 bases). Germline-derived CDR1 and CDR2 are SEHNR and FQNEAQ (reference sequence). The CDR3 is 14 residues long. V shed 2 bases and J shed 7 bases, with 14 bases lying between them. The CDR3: CASSLPGGSGGYTF. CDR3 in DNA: TGTGCCAGCAGCTTACCGGGGGGAAGTGGTGGCTACACCTTC.

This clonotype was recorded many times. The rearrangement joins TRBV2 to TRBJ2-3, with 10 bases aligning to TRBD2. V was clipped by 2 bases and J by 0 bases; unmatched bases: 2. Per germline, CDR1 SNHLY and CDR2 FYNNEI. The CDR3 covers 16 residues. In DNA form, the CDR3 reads TGTGCCAGCAGTGAATTACTAGCGGGAAGCACAGATACGCAGTATTTT. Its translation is CASSELLAGSTDTQYF.

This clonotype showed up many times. The CDR3 DNA follows: TGTGCCACCAGCACCATGAATCTGGCGGGAATTTCACTGTGGCCCCAGCATTTT. It yields the protein CATSTMNLAGISLWPQHF. The genes are TRBV15 and TRBJ1-5; D gene unclear. This CDR3 comprises 18 residues. Trimming took 4 bases from V and 9 from J, leaving 28 bases between them. Germline CDR1 LNHNV, CDR2 YYDKDF (reference sequence).

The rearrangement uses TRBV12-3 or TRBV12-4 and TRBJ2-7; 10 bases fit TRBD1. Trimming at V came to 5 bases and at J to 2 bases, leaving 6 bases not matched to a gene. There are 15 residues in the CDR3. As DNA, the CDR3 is TGTGCCAGCAGTATGGGACAGGGGTATACCTACGAGCAGTACTTC. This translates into CASSMGQGYTYEQYF.

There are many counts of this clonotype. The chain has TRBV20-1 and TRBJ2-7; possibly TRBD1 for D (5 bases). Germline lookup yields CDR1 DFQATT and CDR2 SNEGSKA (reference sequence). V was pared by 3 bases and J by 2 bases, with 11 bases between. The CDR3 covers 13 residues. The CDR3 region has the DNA TGCAGTGCTAGGGGGCCGACTGCCTACGAGCAGTACTTC. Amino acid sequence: CSARGPTAYEQYF.

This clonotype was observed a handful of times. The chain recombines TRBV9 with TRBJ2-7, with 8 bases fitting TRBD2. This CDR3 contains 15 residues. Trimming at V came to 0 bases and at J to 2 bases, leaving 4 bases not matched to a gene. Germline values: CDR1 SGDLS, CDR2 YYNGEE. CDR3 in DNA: TGTGCCAGCAGCGTAGCTAGCGGGTCAACCTACGAGCAGTACTTC. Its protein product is CASSVASGSTYEQYF.

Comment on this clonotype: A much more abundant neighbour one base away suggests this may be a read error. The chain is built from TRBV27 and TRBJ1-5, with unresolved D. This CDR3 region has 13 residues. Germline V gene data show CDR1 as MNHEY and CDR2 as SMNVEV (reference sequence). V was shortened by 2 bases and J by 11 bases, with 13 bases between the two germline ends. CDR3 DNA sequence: TGTGCCAGCAGTTTAGAGCAATTCTGGTCCCAGCATTTT. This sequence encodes CASSLEQFWSQHF.